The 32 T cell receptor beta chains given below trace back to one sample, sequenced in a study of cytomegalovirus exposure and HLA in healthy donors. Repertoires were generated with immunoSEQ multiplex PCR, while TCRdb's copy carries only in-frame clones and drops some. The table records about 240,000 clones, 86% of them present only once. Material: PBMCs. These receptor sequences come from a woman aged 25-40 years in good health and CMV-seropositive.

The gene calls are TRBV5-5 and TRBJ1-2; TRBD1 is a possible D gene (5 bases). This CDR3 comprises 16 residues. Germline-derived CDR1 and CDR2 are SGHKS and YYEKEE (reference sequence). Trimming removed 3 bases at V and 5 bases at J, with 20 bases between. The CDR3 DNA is TGTGCCAGCAGCTGGAGTGCAAGTGGGGGGGTTTATGGCTACACCTTC. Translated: CASSWSASGGVYGYTF.

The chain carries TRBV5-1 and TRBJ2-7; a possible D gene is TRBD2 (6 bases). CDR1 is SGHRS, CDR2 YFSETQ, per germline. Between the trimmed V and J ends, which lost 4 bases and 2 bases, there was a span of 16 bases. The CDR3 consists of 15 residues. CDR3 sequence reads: CASSGRDSMTYEQYF. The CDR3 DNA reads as TGCGCCAGCAGCGGCCGGGACTCGATGACCTACGAGCAGTACTTC.

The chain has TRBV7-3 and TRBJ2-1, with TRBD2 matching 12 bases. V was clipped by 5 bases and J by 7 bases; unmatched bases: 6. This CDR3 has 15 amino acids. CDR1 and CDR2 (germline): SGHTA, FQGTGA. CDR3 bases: TGTGCCAGCAGCCCCCGACTAGCGGGAGTTAATGAGCAGTTCTTC. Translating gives CASSPRLAGVNEQFF.

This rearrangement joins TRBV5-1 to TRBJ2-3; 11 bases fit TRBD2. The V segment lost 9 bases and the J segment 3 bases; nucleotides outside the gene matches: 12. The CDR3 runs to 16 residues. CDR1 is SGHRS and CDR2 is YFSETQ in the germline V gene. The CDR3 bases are TGCGCCACCGGATCCGTACTAGCGGGAGAGACAGATACGCAGTATTTT. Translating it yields CATGSVLAGETDTQYF.

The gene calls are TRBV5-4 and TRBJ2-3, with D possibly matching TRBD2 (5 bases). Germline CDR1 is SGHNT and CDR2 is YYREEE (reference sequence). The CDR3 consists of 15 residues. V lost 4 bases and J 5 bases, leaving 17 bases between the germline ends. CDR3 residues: CASSPISVAEDTQYF. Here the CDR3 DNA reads TGTGCCAGCAGCCCAATTAGCGTCGCCGAAGATACGCAGTATTTT.

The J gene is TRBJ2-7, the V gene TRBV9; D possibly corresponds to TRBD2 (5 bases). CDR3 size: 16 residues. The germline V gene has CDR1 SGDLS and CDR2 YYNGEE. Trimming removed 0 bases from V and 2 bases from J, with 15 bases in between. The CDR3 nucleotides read TGTGCCAGCAGCGTAGACGGGGTCGGAGTTCCCTACGAGCAGTACTTC. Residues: CASSVDGVGVPYEQYF.

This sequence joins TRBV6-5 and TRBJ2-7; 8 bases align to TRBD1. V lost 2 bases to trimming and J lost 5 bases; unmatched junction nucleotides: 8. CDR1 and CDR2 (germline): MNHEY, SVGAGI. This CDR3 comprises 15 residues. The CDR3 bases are TGTGCCAGCAGTTACGGGGACAGGTTTATCCACGAGCAGTACTTC. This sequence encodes CASSYGDRFIHEQYF.

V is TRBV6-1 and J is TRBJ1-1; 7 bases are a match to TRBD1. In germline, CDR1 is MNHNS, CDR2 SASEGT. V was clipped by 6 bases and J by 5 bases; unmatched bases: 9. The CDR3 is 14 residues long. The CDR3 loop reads CASRPGTALTEAFF. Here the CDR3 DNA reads TGTGCCAGCAGGCCCGGGACAGCCCTGACTGAAGCTTTCTTT.

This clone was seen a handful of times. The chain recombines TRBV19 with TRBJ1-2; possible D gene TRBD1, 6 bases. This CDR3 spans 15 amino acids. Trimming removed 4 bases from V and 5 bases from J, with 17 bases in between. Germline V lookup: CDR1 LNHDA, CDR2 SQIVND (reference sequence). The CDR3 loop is CASSSDRQRRYGYTF. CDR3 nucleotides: TGTGCCAGTAGTAGTGACAGGCAGAGGAGGTATGGCTACACCTTC. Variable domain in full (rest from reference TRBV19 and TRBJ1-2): DGGITQSPKYLFRKEGQNVTLSCEQNLNHDAMYWYRQDPGQGLRLIYYSQIVNDFQKGDIAEGYSVSREKKESFPLTVTSAQKNPTAFYLCASSSDRQRRYGYTFGSGTRLTVV.

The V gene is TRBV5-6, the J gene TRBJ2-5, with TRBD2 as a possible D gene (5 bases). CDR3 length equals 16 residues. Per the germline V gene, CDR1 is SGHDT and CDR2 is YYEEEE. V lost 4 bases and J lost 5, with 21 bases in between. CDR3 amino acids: CASSPPIGENGETQYF. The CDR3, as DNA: TGTGCCAGCAGCCCCCCAATCGGGGAGAACGGGGAGACCCAGTACTTC.

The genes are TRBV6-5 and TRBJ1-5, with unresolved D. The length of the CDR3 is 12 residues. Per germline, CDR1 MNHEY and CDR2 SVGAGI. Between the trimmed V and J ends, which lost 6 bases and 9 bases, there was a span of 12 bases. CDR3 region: CASRPDSRPQHF. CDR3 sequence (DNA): TGTGCCAGCAGACCGGACTCGCGGCCCCAGCATTTT.

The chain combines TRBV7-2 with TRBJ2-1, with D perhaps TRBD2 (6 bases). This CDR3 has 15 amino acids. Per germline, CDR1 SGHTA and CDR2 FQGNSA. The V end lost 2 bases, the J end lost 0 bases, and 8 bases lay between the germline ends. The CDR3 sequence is CASSLSGSSYNEQFF. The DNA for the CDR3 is TGTGCCAGCAGCTTAAGCGGGTCCTCCTACAATGAGCAGTTCTTC.

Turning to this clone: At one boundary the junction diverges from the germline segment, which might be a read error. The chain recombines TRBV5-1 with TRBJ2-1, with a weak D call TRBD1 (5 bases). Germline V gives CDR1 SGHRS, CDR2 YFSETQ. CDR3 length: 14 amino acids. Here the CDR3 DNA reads TGCGCCAGCACCTTGCAGGGTTCGCACAATGAGCAGTTCTTC. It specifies CASTLQGSHNEQFF. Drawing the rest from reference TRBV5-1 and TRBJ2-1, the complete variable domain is KAGVTQTPRYLIKTRGQQVTLSCSPISGHRSVSWYQQTPGQGLQFLFEYFSETQRNKGNFPGRFSGRQFSNSRSEMNVSTLELGDSALYLCASTLQGSHNEQFFGPGTRLTVL.

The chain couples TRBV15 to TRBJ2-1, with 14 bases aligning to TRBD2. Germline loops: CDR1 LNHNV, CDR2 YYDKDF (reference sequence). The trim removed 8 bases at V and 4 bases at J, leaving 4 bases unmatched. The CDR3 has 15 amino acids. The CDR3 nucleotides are TGTGCCACCCGACTAGCGGGAGGGCTTTACAATGAGCAGTTCTTC. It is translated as CATRLAGGLYNEQFF.

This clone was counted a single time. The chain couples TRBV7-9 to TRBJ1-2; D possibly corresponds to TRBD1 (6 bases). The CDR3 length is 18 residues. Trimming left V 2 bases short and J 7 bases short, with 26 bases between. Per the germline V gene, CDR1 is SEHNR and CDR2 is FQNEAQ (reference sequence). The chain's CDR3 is CASSLTYSDSPHEGGYTF. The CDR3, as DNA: TGTGCCAGCAGCTTAACCTATTCGGACAGCCCTCATGAGGGTGGCTACACCTTC. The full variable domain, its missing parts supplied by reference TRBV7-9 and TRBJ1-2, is DTGVSQNPRHKITKRGQNVTFRCDPISEHNRLYWYRQTLGQGPEFLTYFQNEAQLEKSRLLSDRFSAERPKGSFSTLEIQRTEQGDSAMYLCASSLTYSDSPHEGGYTFGSGTRLTVV.

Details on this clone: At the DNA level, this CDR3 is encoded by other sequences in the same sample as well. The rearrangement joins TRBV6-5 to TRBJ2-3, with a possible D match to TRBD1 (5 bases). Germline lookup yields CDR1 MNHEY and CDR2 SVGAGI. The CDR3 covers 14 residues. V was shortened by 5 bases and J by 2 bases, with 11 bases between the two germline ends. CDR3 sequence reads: CASSTTVVTDTQYF. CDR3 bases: TGTGCCAGCAGTACGACAGTAGTCACAGATACGCAGTATTTT.

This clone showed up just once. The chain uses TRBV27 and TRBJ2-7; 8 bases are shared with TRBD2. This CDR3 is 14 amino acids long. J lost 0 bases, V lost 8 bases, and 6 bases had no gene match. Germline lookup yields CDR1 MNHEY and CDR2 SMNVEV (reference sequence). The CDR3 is CASQKRESSYEQYF. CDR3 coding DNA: TGTGCCAGCCAAAAGCGGGAGAGCTCCTACGAGCAGTACTTC.

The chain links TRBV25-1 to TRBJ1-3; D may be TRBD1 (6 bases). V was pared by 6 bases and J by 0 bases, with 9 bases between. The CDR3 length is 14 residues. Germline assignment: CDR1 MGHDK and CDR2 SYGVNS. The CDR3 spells CASRDSYSGNTIYF. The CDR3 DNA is TGTGCCAGCAGGGACAGCTACTCTGGAAACACCATATATTTT.

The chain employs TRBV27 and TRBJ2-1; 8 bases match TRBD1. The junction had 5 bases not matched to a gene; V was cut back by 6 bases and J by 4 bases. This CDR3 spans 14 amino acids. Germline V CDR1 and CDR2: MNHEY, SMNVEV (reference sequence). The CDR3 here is CASSLDREYNEQFF. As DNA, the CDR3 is TGTGCCAGCAGCCTGGACAGGGAATACAATGAGCAGTTCTTC.

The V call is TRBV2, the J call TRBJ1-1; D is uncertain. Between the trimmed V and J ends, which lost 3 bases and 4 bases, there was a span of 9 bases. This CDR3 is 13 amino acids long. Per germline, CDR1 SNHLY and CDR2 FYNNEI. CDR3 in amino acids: CASSDEGPTEAFF. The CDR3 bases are TGTGCCAGCAGTGACGAGGGCCCCACTGAAGCTTTCTTT.

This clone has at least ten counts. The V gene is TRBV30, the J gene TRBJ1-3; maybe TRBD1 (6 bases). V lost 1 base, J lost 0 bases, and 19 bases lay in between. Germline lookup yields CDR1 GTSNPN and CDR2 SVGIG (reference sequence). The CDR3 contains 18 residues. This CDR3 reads CAWSAQPSGALSGNTIYF. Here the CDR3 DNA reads TGTGCCTGGAGTGCCCAACCCTCAGGGGCCCTCTCTGGAAACACCATATATTTT. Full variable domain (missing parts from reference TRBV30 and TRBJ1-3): SQTIHQWPATLVQPVGSPLSLECTVEGTSNPNLYWYRQAAGRGLQLLFYSVGIGQISSEVPQNLSASRPQDRQFILSSKKLLLSDSGFYLCAWSAQPSGALSGNTIYFGEGSWLTVV.

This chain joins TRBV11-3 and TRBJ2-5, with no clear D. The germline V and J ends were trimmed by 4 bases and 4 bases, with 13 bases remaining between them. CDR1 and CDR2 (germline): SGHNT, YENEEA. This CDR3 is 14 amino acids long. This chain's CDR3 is CASSSPSRGETQYF. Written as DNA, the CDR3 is TGTGCCAGCAGCTCCCCTTCTAGAGGAGAGACCCAGTACTTC.

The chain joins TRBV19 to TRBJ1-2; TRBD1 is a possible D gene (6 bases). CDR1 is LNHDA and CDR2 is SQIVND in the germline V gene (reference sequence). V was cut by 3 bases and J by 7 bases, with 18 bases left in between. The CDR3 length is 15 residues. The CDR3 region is CASSINHAGESGYTF. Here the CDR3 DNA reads TGTGCCAGTAGTATTAATCATGCAGGGGAAAGTGGCTACACCTTC.

The CDR3 protein is CASSLQGQAIQRPQHF. CDR3 coding DNA: TGTGCCAGCAGTTTACAAGGACAGGCGATACAAAGGCCCCAGCATTTT. The V and J genes are TRBV28 and TRBJ1-5, with TRBD1 matching 7 bases. The CDR3 length is 16 residues. The J segment lost 9 bases and the V segment lost 2 bases, leaving 13 bases of the junction unmatched. Germline lookup yields CDR1 MDHEN and CDR2 SYDVKM.

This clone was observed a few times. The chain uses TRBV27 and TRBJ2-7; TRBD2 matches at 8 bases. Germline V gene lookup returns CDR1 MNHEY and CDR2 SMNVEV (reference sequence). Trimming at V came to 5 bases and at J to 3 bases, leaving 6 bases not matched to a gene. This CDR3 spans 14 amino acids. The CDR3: CASSLSGTDYEQYF. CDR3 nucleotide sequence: TGTGCCAGCAGTCTTAGCGGGACGGACTACGAGCAGTACTTC.

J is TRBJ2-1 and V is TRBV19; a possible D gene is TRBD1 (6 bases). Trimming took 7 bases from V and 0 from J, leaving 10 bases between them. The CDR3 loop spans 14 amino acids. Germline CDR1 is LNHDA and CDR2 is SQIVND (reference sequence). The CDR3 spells CASTGASSYNEQFF. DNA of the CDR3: TGTGCCAGTACAGGGGCGAGCTCCTACAATGAGCAGTTCTTC. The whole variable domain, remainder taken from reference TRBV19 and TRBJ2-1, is DGGITQSPKYLFRKEGQNVTLSCEQNLNHDAMYWYRQDPGQGLRLIYYSQIVNDFQKGDIAEGYSVSREKKESFPLTVTSAQKNPTAFYLCASTGASSYNEQFFGPGTRLTVL.

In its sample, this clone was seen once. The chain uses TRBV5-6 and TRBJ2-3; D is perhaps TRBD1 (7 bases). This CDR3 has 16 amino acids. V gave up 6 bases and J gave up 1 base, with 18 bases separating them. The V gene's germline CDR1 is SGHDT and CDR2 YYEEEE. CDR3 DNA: TGTGCCAGCACCCCGGACAGGAGGGGAGGCACAGATACGCAGTATTTT. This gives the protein CASTPDRRGGTDTQYF.

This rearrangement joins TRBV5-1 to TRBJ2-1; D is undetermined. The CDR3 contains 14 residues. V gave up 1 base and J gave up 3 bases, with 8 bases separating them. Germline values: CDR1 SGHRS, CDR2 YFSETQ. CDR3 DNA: TGCGCCAGCAGCTTGTTACAGCTCTACAATGAGCAGTTCTTC. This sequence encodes CASSLLQLYNEQFF.

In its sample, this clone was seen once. The CDR3 sequence: CASSFWTSGSAETQYF. The CDR3 DNA is TGCGCCAGCAGCTTTTGGACTAGCGGGAGTGCAGAGACCCAGTACTTC. V usage is TRBV5-1 and J usage is TRBJ2-5, with 13 bases matching TRBD2. CDR1 and CDR2 from the germline V gene are SGHRS and YFSETQ. This CDR3 contains 16 residues. J gave up 4 bases and V 2 bases, and 5 bases lay outside the gene matches.

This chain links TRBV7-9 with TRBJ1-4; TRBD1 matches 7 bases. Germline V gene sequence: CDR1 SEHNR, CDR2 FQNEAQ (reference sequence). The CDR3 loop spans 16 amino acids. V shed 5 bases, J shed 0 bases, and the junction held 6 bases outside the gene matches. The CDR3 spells CASSGGRGATNEKLFF. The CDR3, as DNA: TGTGCCAGCAGCGGGGGCAGGGGGGCAACTAATGAAAAACTGTTTTTT. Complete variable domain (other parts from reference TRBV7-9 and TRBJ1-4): DTGVSQNPRHKITKRGQNVTFRCDPISEHNRLYWYRQTLGQGPEFLTYFQNEAQLEKSRLLSDRFSAERPKGSFSTLEIQRTEQGDSAMYLCASSGGRGATNEKLFFGSGTQLSVL.

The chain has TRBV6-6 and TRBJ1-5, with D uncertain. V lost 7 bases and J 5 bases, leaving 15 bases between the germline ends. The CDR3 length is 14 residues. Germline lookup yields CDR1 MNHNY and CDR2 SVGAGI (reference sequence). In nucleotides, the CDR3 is TGTGCCAGCACCTCACGCGGGGAGGATCAGCCCCAGCATTTT. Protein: CASTSRGEDQPQHF.

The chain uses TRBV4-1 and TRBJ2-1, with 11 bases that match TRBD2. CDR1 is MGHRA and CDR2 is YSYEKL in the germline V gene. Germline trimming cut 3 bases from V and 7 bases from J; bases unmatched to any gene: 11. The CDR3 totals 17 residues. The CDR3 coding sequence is TGCGCCAGCAGCCACGAAATTCTAGCGGGAGGTAAGAATGAGCAGTTCTTC. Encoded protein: CASSHEILAGGKNEQFF.